Only one count was recorded for the clone carrying this TCR beta chain. This sample is part of a study of blood T cell repertoires in COVID-19. V lost 4 bases and J lost 1, with 16 bases in between. The CDR3 has 16 amino acids. The V gene's germline CDR1 is SNHLY and CDR2 FYNNEI. Original analysis: Estimated nucleated cell counts came from reference gene primer amplification. Profiling relied on immunoSEQ multiplex PCR, and the TCRdb table lists in-frame clones only, not all of them. Clonal size and the V and J genes are those of that table, whereas D and trimming came from the DNA. Here the sample spans some 350,000 clones, about 90% being singletons.

This sequence joins TRBV2 and TRBJ1-1, with a tentative D call TRBD1 (6 bases). This TCR was recovered from a man aged 25 to 45 who had recovered from COVID-19. Sequenced: PBMCs or T cells enriched from blood (not recorded which). DNA for the CDR3: TGTGCCAGCAGTGGCGGGGGGCGAACAAAGAACACTGAAGCTTTCTTT. Translated, it gives CASSGGGRTKNTEAFF.